Each of the 27 T cell receptor beta chains below was sequenced from the same sample in a study of Tregs in tolerant kidney transplant recipients. The protocol was immunoSEQ multiplex PCR, while the TCRdb copy is restricted to in-frame clones and leaves out a portion. The data contain tens of thousands of clones, around 93% of them singletons. The nonmyeloablative bone marrow transplants came from related graft donors, with transient mixed chimerism. The sequencing used CD8+ T cells from blood (PBMCs), collected 24 months after the transplant. The receptors derive from a human patient who received a combined kidney and bone marrow transplant. Some T cells may originate from the graft donor.

J is TRBJ1-2 and V is TRBV29-1; D not certain. In germline, CDR1 is SQVTM, CDR2 ANQGSEA. Between the trimmed V and J ends, which lost 3 bases and 4 bases, there was a span of 6 bases. This CDR3 region has 11 residues. This CDR3 reads CSVEGSYGYTF. The CDR3 bases are TGCAGCGTTGAGGGCAGCTATGGCTACACCTTC.

Notes on this clone: An end of the junction does not agree with germline; a read error may underlie this. CDR3 residues: CASSYGTAYAQYF. CDR3 DNA: TGTGCCAGCAGTTACGGGACAGCGTACGCGCAGTACTTC. The chain joins TRBV6-5 to TRBJ2-7, with 7 bases matching TRBD1. Germline CDR1 is MNHEY and CDR2 is SVGAGI. CDR3 size: 13 residues.

This chain links TRBV28 with TRBJ1-4; D gene unclear. Trimming removed 7 bases from V and 5 bases from J, with 5 bases in between. The CDR3 contains 11 residues. The germline CDR1 and CDR2 sequences are MDHEN and SYDVKM. CDR3 nucleotide sequence: TGTGCCAGCATCCAGAATGAAAAACTGTTTTTT. Amino acid sequence: CASIQNEKLFF. Complete variable domain (other parts from reference TRBV28 and TRBJ1-4): DVKVTQSSRYLVKRTGEKVFLECVQDMDHENMFWYRQDPGLGLRLIYFSYDVKMKEKGDIPEGYSVSREKKERFSLILESASTNQTSMYLCASIQNEKLFFGSGTQLSVL.

This sequence joins TRBV10-3 and TRBJ1-2; 7 nucleotides align to TRBD1. The CDR3 sequence is 14 residues long. Losses at the gene ends were 4 bases for V and 6 bases for J; bases not matched to a gene: 8. Germline CDR1 ENHRY, CDR2 SYGVKD. The CDR3 spells CAISGDSDPDGYTF. CDR3 nucleotides: TGTGCCATCAGTGGGGACAGCGACCCGGATGGCTACACCTTC.

The chain is built from TRBV9 and TRBJ2-1; 9 bases are shared with TRBD1. This CDR3 comprises 13 residues. V trimming: 3 bases; J trimming: 7 bases; junction bases outside the gene matches: 2. Per germline, CDR1 SGDLS and CDR2 YYNGEE. The CDR3: CASSAGTGNEQFF. The CDR3 DNA sequence: TGTGCCAGCAGCGCCGGGACAGGGAATGAGCAGTTCTTC. Combining the CDR3 with reference TRBV9 and TRBJ2-1 gives the whole variable domain DSGVTQTPKHLITATGQRVTLRCSPRSGDLSVYWYQQSLDQGLQFLIQYYNGEERAKGNILERFSAQQFPDLHSELNLSSLELGDSALYFCASSAGTGNEQFFGPGTRLTVL.

The chain joins TRBV6-4 to TRBJ1-2, with TRBD1 as a possible D gene (5 bases). V was pared by 5 bases and J by 7 bases, with 11 bases between. The germline gives CDR1 MRHNA, CDR2 SNTAGT. The length of the CDR3 is 12 residues. CDR3 DNA: TGTGCCAGCAGTAATCAGGGTTTTGGCTACACCTTC. It specifies CASSNQGFGYTF.

The J gene is TRBJ1-3, the V gene TRBV7-9; a weak D match, TRBD1 (5 bases). Trimming left V 5 bases short and J 0 bases short, with 17 bases between. Germline CDR1 SEHNR, CDR2 FQNEAQ (reference sequence). The CDR3 extends over 17 amino acids. The chain's CDR3 is CASSGWGEYHSGNTIYF. For the CDR3, the DNA is TGTGCCAGCAGCGGGTGGGGCGAATACCACTCTGGAAACACCATATATTTT.

The CDR3: CASSLRQGYTF. In DNA form, the CDR3 reads TGTGCCAGCAGCTTGAGACAGGGCTACACCTTC. V gene TRBV5-4 combines with J gene TRBJ1-2; possibly TRBD1 for D (5 bases). V was pared by 1 base and J by 8 bases, with 6 bases between. Germline V lookup: CDR1 SGHNT, CDR2 YYREEE (reference sequence). This CDR3 is built from 11 residues.

V usage is TRBV4-1 and J usage is TRBJ2-2; no firm D call. Per germline, CDR1 MGHRA and CDR2 YSYEKL. The V and J ends lost 2 bases and 4 bases respectively, with 5 bases between them. The CDR3 loop spans 13 amino acids. The CDR3 sequence: CASSQPLTGELFF. In nucleotides, the CDR3 is TGCGCCAGCAGCCAACCACTCACCGGGGAGCTGTTTTTT.

V usage is TRBV6-5 and J usage is TRBJ1-6, with 7 bases aligning to TRBD1. V was pared by 7 bases and J by 0 bases, with 3 bases of the junction left unmatched. The CDR3 totals 15 residues. Germline V lookup: CDR1 MNHEY, CDR2 SVGAGI. The CDR3 loop is CASTDRDSYNSPLHF. CDR3 in DNA: TGTGCCAGCACCGACAGGGACTCCTATAATTCACCCCTCCACTTT.

The rearrangement links TRBV27 to TRBJ2-7; 10 nucleotides line up with TRBD1. V shed 2 bases and J 3 bases; nucleotides not matched to a gene: 4. Germline loops: CDR1 MNHEY, CDR2 SMNVEV (reference sequence). CDR3 length: 15 residues. The CDR3 DNA follows: TGTGCCAGCAGTTTAGGGACAGGGGTTATCTACGAGCAGTACTTC. Its protein product is CASSLGTGVIYEQYF.

This clone was detected only a few times. The chain recombines TRBV7-3 with TRBJ2-3; TRBD2 agrees at 8 bases. Germline V gene data show CDR1 as SGHTA and CDR2 as FQGTGA. The CDR3 loop spans 15 amino acids. V lost 6 bases to trimming and J lost 0 bases; unmatched junction nucleotides: 5. The CDR3 coding sequence is TGTGCCAGCAGTCGACTAGCGCTGAGCACAGATACGCAGTATTTT. Translation: CASSRLALSTDTQYF.

J is TRBJ1-5 and V is TRBV9; maybe TRBD1 (5 bases). This CDR3 spans 13 amino acids. Germline V gives CDR1 SGDLS, CDR2 YYNGEE. The V end lost 0 bases, the J end lost 7 bases, and 8 bases lay between the germline ends. The CDR3 spells CASSVGGGQPQHF. The CDR3 nucleotides read TGTGCCAGCAGCGTAGGGGGGGGACAGCCCCAGCATTTT.

The J gene is TRBJ1-2, the V gene TRBV30; TRBD1 matches at 10 bases. This CDR3 spans 14 amino acids. J lost 8 bases, V lost 2 bases, and 8 bases had no gene match. Germline assignment: CDR1 GTSNPN and CDR2 SVGIG (reference sequence). The CDR3 region is CAWSPGTGVYGYTF. The CDR3 DNA follows: TGTGCCTGGAGTCCCGGGACAGGGGTATACGGCTACACCTTC.

The chain combines TRBV4-1 with TRBJ1-3; 8 nucleotides align to TRBD1. Germline-derived CDR1 and CDR2 are MGHRA and YSYEKL. The trim removed 1 base at V and 3 bases at J, leaving 14 bases unmatched. The CDR3 contains 19 residues. The CDR3 spells CASSQGSGTGSWFGNTIYF. CDR3 in DNA: TGCGCCAGCAGCCAAGGATCGGGGACAGGCTCTTGGTTTGGAAACACCATATATTTT.

In DNA, the CDR3 is TGTGCCAGCAGCTTAGAACTAGCGTACAATGAGCAGTTCTTC. Translation: CASSLELAYNEQFF. J is TRBJ2-1 and V is TRBV2, with TRBD2 matching over 7 bases. The CDR3 covers 14 residues. V trimming: 6 bases; J trimming: 4 bases; junction bases outside the gene matches: 6. The germline V gene encodes CDR1 SNHLY and CDR2 FYNNEI. The full variable domain, in which reference TRBV2 and TRBJ2-1 provide the parts outside the CDR3, is EPEVTQTPSHQVTQMGQEVILRCVPISNHLYFYWYRQILGQKVEFLVSFYNNEISEKSEIFDDQFSVERPDGSNFTLKIRSTKLEDSAMYFCASSLELAYNEQFFGPGTRLTVL.

The chain couples TRBV19 to TRBJ1-5; weak D call: TRBD1 (6 bases). Looked up from germline, CDR1 is LNHDA and CDR2 is SQIVND (reference sequence). This CDR3 contains 13 residues. The germline V and J ends were trimmed by 8 bases and 4 bases, with 12 bases remaining between them. The CDR3 spells CASGGAGNQPQHF. The DNA for the CDR3 is TGTGCCAGTGGGGGGGCGGGGAATCAGCCCCAGCATTTT.

This chain connects TRBV19 to TRBJ2-1, with 9 bases lining up with TRBD1. V shed 8 bases, J shed 8 bases, and the junction held 16 bases outside the gene matches. There are 16 residues in the CDR3. The germline CDR1 and CDR2 sequences are LNHDA and SQIVND (reference sequence). The CDR3 protein is CASGRTGGAILYEQFF. The CDR3 region has the DNA TGTGCCAGTGGCCGAACAGGGGGCGCGATTCTCTATGAGCAGTTCTTC.

This clone was observed a few times. The J gene is TRBJ2-5, the V gene TRBV9; 11 bases align to TRBD2. V lost 3 bases, J lost 2 bases, and 9 bases stayed unmatched. The germline V gene encodes CDR1 SGDLS and CDR2 YYNGEE. The CDR3 runs to 17 residues. The CDR3 here is CASSASSGGFGQETQYF. DNA of the CDR3: TGTGCCAGCAGCGCCTCTAGCGGGGGGTTTGGACAAGAGACCCAGTACTTC.

The CDR3 loop reads CASNHPTGQGDTGELFF. The CDR3 DNA sequence: TGTGCCAGCAACCACCCAACCGGACAGGGAGACACCGGGGAGCTGTTTTTT. V is TRBV9 and J is TRBJ2-2; 8 bases fit TRBD1. CDR3 length equals 17 residues. V was pared by 6 bases and J by 3 bases, with 13 bases of the junction left unmatched. Per the germline V gene, CDR1 is SGDLS and CDR2 is YYNGEE. The whole variable domain, remainder taken from reference TRBV9 and TRBJ2-2, is DSGVTQTPKHLITATGQRVTLRCSPRSGDLSVYWYQQSLDQGLQFLIQYYNGEERAKGNILERFSAQQFPDLHSELNLSSLELGDSALYFCASNHPTGQGDTGELFFGEGSRLTVL.

This clone showed up just once. The chain is built from TRBV29-1 and TRBJ2-7; weak D call: TRBD2 (5 bases). The germline CDR1 and CDR2 sequences are SQVTM and ANQGSEA. Trimming pared 5 bases from V and 6 bases from J, leaving 14 bases between. CDR3 size: 12 residues. As DNA, the CDR3 is TGCAGCGTTTTGTCAGAGGGTACCGAGCAGTACTTC. Translation: CSVLSEGTEQYF.

The chain couples TRBV4-2 to TRBJ2-3; no firm D call. The germline gives CDR1 LGHNA, CDR2 YNFKEQ. The CDR3 covers 15 residues. Between the trimmed V and J ends, which lost 4 bases and 0 bases, there was a span of 11 bases. CDR3 in DNA: TGTGCCAGCAGCCCGACAATATCTAGCACAGATACGCAGTATTTT. Its translation: CASSPTISSTDTQYF.

V is TRBV7-6 and J is TRBJ1-3, with D uncertain. This CDR3 region has 15 residues. From germline, CDR1 is SGHVS and CDR2 FNYEAQ. The V and J ends lost 2 bases and 0 bases respectively, with 8 bases between them. CDR3 residues: CASSLSVPSGNTIYF. The CDR3 bases are TGTGCCAGCAGCTTATCTGTCCCCTCTGGAAACACCATATATTTT.

This clone was picked up a small number of times. The chain couples TRBV27 to TRBJ2-2, with D hard to call. The germline V gene encodes CDR1 MNHEY and CDR2 SMNVEV (reference sequence). Trimming took off 8 bases at V and 5 bases at J, with 12 bases between the two ends. The CDR3 sequence is 13 residues long. CDR3 loop: CASCHHSTGELFF. The CDR3 DNA follows: TGTGCCAGCTGCCACCACTCTACCGGGGAGCTGTTTTTT.

The gene calls are TRBV5-1 and TRBJ2-6, with 9 bases lining up with TRBD1. V dropped 4 bases and J dropped 0; count of bases not matched to a gene: 8. Germline V lookup: CDR1 SGHRS, CDR2 YFSETQ. This CDR3 has 18 amino acids. CDR3 residues: CASSEGDRENSGANVLTF. The CDR3 region has the DNA TGCGCCAGCAGCGAGGGGGACAGGGAAAACTCTGGGGCCAACGTCCTGACTTTC.

The chain employs TRBV7-9 and TRBJ2-1; the D gene is possibly TRBD2 (6 bases). The V and J ends lost 3 bases and 4 bases respectively, with 19 bases between them. Per the germline V gene, CDR1 is SEHNR and CDR2 is FQNEAQ (reference sequence). CDR3 length equals 17 residues. The CDR3 reads CASSFFPWRGEYNEQFF. In DNA form, the CDR3 reads TGTGCCAGCAGCTTTTTCCCCTGGCGGGGAGAATACAATGAGCAGTTCTTC.

The gene calls are TRBV29-1 and TRBJ1-1; 7 nucleotides line up with TRBD1. With 8 bases clipped from V and 8 bases from J, the junction kept 11 bases outside the gene matches. The germline V gene has CDR1 SQVTM and CDR2 ANQGSEA. CDR3 length: 12 amino acids. The CDR3 nucleotides are TGCAGCATAATAGCAGGGGGTGTGGAAGCTTTCTTT. Amino acids: CSIIAGGVEAFF.